This is a list of T cell receptor beta chains from one sample in a study of CD8 T cells in ankylosing spondylitis. One entry per CDR3 protein, called by TCRdb with MiXCR from the 5' RACE reads. Among under 950,000 distinct CDR3 sequences, 19% were seen once, and the ten largest hold under 20%. Sequenced: blood, either unsorted or a sorted T cell fraction (not recorded which). Receptors originate from a male donor with ankylosing spondylitis. Both conserved end residues are part of each CDR3. Each record gives: V gene, clone size, J gene, D gene, CDR3 protein, CDR3 DNA. A D gene is named only where the DNA matches it firmly. Part of the rows lack a size; the others show once, few, many or a class for expanded clones.

TRBV20-1,.,TRBJ2-7,.,CSARSQPTLIYEQYF,TGCAGTGCTAGATCCCAACCGACCCTAATCTACGAGCAGTACTTC
TRBV5-1,.,TRBJ1-4,.,CASSLALGAANEKLFF,TGCGCCAGCAGCTTGGCCCTGGGGGCGGCTAATGAAAAACTGTTTTTT
TRBV20-1,.,TRBJ2-3,TRBD2,CSARTSLGPPGGNTQYF,TGCAGTGCTAGAACCTCCCTGGGGCCCCCGGGGGGGAATACGCAGTATTTT
TRBV9,many,TRBJ1-1,.,CASSAIAAPEAFF,TGTGCCAGCAGCGCGATAGCCGCTCCTGAAGCTTTCTTT
TRBV6-5,.,TRBJ1-2,.,CASSYSFLSGIYGYTF,TGTGCCAGCAGTTACTCGTTTTTATCTGGAATATATGGCTACACCTTC
TRBV12-3/TRBV12-4,.,TRBJ2-7,TRBD2,CASSHSGAPYEQYF,TGTGCCAGCAGCCATAGCGGGGCCCCCTACGAGCAGTACTTC
TRBV4-2,few,TRBJ2-3,TRBD2,CASSRGLAGGQDTQYF,TGTGCCAGCAGCCGGGGACTAGCGGGGGGGCAAGATACGCAGTATTTT
TRBV12-3/TRBV12-4,few,TRBJ2-7,.,CASSRVGGAYEQYF,TGTGCCAGCAGCCGCGTGGGGGGTGCCTACGAGCAGTACTTC
TRBV12-3/TRBV12-4,few,TRBJ2-3,TRBD1,CASSSDRGEPDTQYF,TGTGCCAGCAGTTCGGACAGGGGCGAACCAGATACGCAGTATTTT
TRBV28,few,TRBJ2-7,.,CASSQPLGLGGEQYF,TGTGCCAGCAGCCAACCCCTAGGGCTAGGCGGCGAGCAGTACTTC
TRBV20-1,few,TRBJ2-1,.,CSARDWVAYNEQFF,TGCAGTGCTAGAGATTGGGTGGCCTACAATGAGCAGTTCTTC
TRBV18,.,TRBJ2-6,.,CASSPQVPGANVLTF,TGTGCCAGCTCACCACAAGTGCCTGGGGCCAACGTCCTGACTTTC
TRBV3-1,few,TRBJ1-1,.,CASSQERGRGNTEAFF,TGTGCCAGCAGCCAAGAACGGGGAAGGGGTAACACTGAAGCTTTCTTT
TRBV7-9,.,TRBJ2-7,TRBD1,CASSSWTGSSFEQYF,TGTGCCAGCAGCTCATGGACAGGGAGTTCGTTCGAGCAGTACTTC
TRBV5-5,.,TRBJ2-3,.,CASSLLAGLDTQYF,TGTGCCAGCAGCTTGTTGGCAGGATTAGATACGCAGTATTTT
TRBV5-5,few,TRBJ1-5,.,CASSLTDTTQPQHF,TGTGCCAGCAGCTTGACCGACACGACTCAGCCCCAGCATTTT